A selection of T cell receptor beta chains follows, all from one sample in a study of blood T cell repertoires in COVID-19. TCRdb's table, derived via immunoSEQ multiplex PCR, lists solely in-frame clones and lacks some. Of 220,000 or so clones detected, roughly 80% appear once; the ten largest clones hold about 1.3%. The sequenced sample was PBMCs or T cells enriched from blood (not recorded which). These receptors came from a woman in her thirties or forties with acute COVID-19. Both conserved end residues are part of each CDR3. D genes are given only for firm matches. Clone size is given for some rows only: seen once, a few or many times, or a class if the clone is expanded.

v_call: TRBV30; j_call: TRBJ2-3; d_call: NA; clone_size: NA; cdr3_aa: CAWAVVSTDTQYF; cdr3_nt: TGTGCCTGGGCGGTAGTGAGCACAGATACGCAGTATTTT
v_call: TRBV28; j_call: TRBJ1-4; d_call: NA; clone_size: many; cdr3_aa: CASTDNGQLVRKLFF; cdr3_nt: TGTGCCAGCACCGACAACGGACAGTTAGTTAGGAAACTGTTTTTT
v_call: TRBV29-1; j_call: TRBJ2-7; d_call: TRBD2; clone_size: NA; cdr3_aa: CSVEGLAGDYEQYF; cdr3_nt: TGCAGCGTTGAAGGACTAGCGGGGGACTACGAGCAGTACTTC
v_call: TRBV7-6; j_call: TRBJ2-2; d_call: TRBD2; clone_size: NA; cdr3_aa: CASSFLAGGLTGELFF; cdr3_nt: TGTGCCAGCAGCTTCTTAGCGGGGGGGCTAACCGGGGAGCTGTTTTTT
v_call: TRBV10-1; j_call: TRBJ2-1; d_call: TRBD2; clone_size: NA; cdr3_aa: CASSNSGGASEQFF; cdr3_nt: TGCGCCAGCAGTAATAGCGGGGGGGCGAGTGAGCAGTTCTTC
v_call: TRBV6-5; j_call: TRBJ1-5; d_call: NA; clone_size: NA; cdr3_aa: CASSRDKLSNQPQHF; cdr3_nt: TGTGCCAGCAGTAGGGACAAGCTAAGCAATCAGCCCCAGCATTTT
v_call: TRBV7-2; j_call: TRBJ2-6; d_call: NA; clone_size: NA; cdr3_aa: CASRRPVSGANVLTF; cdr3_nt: TGTGCCAGCAGACGTCCAGTCTCTGGGGCCAACGTCCTGACTTTC
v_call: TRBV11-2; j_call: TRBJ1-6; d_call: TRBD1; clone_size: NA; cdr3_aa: CASSAGQWNSPLHF; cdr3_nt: TGTGCCAGCAGCGCGGGACAGTGGAATTCACCCCTCCACTTT
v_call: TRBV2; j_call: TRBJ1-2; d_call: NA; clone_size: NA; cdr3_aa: CASSEYASNYGYTF; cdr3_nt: TGTGCCAGCAGTGAGTATGCGTCCAACTATGGCTACACCTTC
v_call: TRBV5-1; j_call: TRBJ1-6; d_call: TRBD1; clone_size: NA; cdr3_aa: CASSWGQGAGSPLHF; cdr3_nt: TGCGCCAGCAGCTGGGGACAGGGGGCCGGTTCACCCCTCCACTTT
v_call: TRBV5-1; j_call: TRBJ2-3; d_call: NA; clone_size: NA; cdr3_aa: CASSTTASNTQYF; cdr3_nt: TGCGCCAGCAGCACAACCGCTAGTAATACGCAGTATTTT
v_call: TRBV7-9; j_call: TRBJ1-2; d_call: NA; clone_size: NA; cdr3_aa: CASSLERGGYGYTF; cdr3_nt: TGTGCCAGCAGCTTAGAACGGGGTGGCTATGGCTACACCTTC
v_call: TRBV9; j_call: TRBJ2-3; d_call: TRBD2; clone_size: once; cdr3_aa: CASSVGLKRGGTDTQYF; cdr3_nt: TGTGCCAGCAGCGTGGGGTTAAAGCGGGGGGGCACAGATACGCAGTATTTT
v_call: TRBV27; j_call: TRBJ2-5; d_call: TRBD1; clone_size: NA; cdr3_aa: CASSRGQGAPKETQYF; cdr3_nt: TGTGCCAGCAGCCGTGGACAGGGGGCTCCAAAAGAGACCCAGTACTTC
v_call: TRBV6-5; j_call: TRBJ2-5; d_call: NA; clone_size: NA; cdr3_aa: CASCQGTLQETQYF; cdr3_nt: TGTGCCAGTTGCCAGGGTACCCTCCAAGAGACCCAGTACTTC
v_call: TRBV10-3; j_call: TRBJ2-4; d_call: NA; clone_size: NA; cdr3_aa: CAIANGGGNIQYF; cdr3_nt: TGTGCCATCGCTAACGGGGGTGGAAACATTCAGTACTTC
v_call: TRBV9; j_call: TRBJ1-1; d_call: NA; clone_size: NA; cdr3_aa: CASSGSHHNTEAFF; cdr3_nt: TGTGCCAGCAGCGGGTCACACCATAACACTGAAGCTTTCTTT
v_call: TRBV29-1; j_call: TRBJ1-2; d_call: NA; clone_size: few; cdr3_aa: CSVPSGGPGYTF; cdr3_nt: TGCAGCGTTCCCTCGGGAGGTCCCGGCTACACCTTC
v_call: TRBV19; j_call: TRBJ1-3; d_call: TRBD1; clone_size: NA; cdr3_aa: CASSADRAYSGNTIYF; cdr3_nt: TGTGCCAGTAGTGCCGACAGGGCCTACTCTGGAAACACCATATATTTT
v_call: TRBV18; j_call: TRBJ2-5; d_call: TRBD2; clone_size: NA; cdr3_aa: CASSPSGRYETQYF; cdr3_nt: TGTGCCAGCTCACCGAGCGGGAGGTACGAGACCCAGTACTTC
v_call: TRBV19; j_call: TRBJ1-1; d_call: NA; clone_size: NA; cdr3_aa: CASSNRDPGGDTEAFF; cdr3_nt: TGTGCCAGTAGTAACCGGGACCCAGGCGGGGACACTGAAGCTTTCTTT
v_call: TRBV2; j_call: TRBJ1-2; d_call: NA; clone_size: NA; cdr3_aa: CASSSGIYGYTF; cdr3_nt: TGTGCCAGCAGTTCGGGTATCTATGGCTACACCTTC
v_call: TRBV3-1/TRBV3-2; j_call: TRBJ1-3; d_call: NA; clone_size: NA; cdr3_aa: CASSSDISGNTIYF; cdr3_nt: TGTGCCAGCAGTTCCGACATCTCTGGAAACACCATATATTTT
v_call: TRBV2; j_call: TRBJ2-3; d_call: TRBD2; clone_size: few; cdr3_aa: CASIKLAVTDTQYF; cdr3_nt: TGTGCCAGCATAAAACTAGCGGTCACAGATACGCAGTATTTT
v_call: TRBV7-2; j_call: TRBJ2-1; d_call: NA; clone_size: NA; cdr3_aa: CASSFRGLDNEQFF; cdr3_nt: TGTGCCAGCAGCTTTAGGGGACTCGACAATGAGCAGTTCTTC
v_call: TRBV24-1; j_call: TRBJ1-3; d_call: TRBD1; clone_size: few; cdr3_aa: CATSNTGGFGNTIYF; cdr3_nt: TGTGCCACCAGCAATACAGGGGGCTTTGGAAACACCATATATTTT
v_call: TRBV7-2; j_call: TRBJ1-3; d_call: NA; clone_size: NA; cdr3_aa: CASSLELPEGGNTIYF; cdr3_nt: TGTGCCAGCAGCTTAGAACTCCCCGAGGGTGGAAACACCATATATTTT
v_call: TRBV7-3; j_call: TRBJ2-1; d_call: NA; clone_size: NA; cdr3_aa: CASSLGFGDRRGNEQFF; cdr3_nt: TGTGCCAGCAGCTTAGGGTTTGGGGACAGACGGGGGAATGAGCAGTTCTTC
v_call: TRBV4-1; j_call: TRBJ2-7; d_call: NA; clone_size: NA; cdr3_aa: CASSQGGSYEQYF; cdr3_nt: TGCGCCAGCAGCCAAGGAGGGTCCTACGAGCAGTACTTC
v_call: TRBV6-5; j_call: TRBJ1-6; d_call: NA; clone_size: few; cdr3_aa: CASKEQNNSPLHF; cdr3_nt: TGTGCCAGCAAGGAGCAGAATAATTCACCCCTCCACTTT
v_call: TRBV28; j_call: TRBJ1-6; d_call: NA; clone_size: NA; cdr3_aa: CASSPLGMTSYNSPLHF; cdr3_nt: TGTGCCAGCAGTCCCCTCGGGATGACCTCCTATAATTCACCCCTCCACTTT
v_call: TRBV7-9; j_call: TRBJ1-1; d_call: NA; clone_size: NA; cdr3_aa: CASSFGTEGTEAFF; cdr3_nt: TGTGCCAGCAGCTTCGGGACGGAGGGTACTGAAGCTTTCTTT
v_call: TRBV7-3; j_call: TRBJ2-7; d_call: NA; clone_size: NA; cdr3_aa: CASQNSSETYEQYF; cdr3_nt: TGTGCCAGCCAAAACTCTAGCGAGACCTACGAGCAGTACTTC
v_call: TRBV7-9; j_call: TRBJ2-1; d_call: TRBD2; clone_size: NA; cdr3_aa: CASSLTSGENNEQFF; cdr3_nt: TGTGCCAGCAGCTTAACTAGCGGAGAGAACAATGAGCAGTTCTTC
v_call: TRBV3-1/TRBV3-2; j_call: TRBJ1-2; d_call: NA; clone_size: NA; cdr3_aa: CASSRTVNYGYTF; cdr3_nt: TGTGCCAGCAGTCGGACAGTTAACTATGGCTACACCTTC
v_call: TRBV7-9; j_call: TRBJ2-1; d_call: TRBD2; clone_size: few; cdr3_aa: CASSLGGGPHNEQFF; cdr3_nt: TGTGCCAGCAGCTTGGGCGGGGGGCCGCACAATGAGCAGTTCTTC
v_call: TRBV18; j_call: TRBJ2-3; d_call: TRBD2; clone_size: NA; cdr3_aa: CASSRGGGASDTQYF; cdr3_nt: TGTGCCAGCTCAAGAGGCGGGGGGGCAAGTGATACGCAGTATTTT
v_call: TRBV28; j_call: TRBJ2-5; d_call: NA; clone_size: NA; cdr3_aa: CASSPHRERRETQYF; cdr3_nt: TGTGCCAGCAGTCCCCACAGGGAAAGGAGGGAGACCCAGTACTTC
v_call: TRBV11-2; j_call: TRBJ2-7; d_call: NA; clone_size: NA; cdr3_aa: CASSASNYRVSYEQYF; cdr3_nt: TGTGCCAGCAGCGCATCCAACTACAGGGTTTCCTACGAGCAGTACTTC
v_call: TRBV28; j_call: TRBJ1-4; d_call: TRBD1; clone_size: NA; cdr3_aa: CASSPGQVNEKLFF; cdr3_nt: TGTGCCAGCAGTCCCGGACAGGTTAATGAAAAACTGTTTTTT
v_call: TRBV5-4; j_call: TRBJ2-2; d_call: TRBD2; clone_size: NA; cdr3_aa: CASRPGGVNTGELFF; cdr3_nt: TGTGCCAGCAGACCTGGGGGGGTAAACACCGGGGAGCTGTTTTTT
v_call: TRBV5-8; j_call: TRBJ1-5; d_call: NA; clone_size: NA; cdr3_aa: CASSSRGSNQPQHF; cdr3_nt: TGTGCCAGCAGCTCCAGGGGAAGCAATCAGCCCCAGCATTTT
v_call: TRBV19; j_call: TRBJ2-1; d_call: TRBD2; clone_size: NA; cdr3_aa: CASHTSAGGRYEQFF; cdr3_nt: TGTGCCAGTCACACTTCCGCGGGAGGGCGGTATGAGCAGTTCTTC
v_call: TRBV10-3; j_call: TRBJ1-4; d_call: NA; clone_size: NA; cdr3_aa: CAISENSGTNEKLFF; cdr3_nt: TGTGCCATCAGTGAAAACAGCGGGACAAATGAAAAACTGTTTTTT
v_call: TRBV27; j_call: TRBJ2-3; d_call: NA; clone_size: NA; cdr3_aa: CASSLRFATPDTQYF; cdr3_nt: TGTGCCAGCAGTTTAAGGTTTGCGACTCCAGATACGCAGTATTTT
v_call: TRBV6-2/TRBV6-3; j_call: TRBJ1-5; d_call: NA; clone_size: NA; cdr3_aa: CASSYTRGNQPQHF; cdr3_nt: TGTGCCAGCAGTTACACCAGGGGCAATCAGCCCCAGCATTTT
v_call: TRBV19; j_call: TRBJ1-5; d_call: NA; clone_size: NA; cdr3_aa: CASSRTDNQPQHF; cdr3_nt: TGTGCCAGTTCCCGGACAGACAATCAGCCCCAGCATTTT